One and the same sample provided the 31 T cell receptor beta chains below, sequenced in a study of shared clonotypes between healthy human individuals. Repertoires were generated with immunoSEQ multiplex PCR, while TCRdb's copy carries only in-frame clones and drops some. The sample shows 2 million to 3 million clones, 90% to 95% of them seen only once. Sequenced input: naive CD4+ T cells from PBMCs. Subset denoted: CD45RA+ positively selected. These receptors originate from a man aged 18-30 years in good health. Some clones in this sample may be carry-over from other donors' samples.

A word on this clone: Other nucleotide sequences from this sample produce the same CDR3. The J gene is TRBJ2-5, the V gene TRBV5-1; 7 bases map to TRBD1. The V segment lost 0 bases and the J segment 5 bases; nucleotides outside the gene matches: 7. The CDR3 is made up of 15 amino acids. Germline assignment: CDR1 SGHRS and CDR2 YFSETQ. The CDR3 loop is CASSLGTGGWETQYF. As DNA, the CDR3 is TGCGCCAGCAGCTTGGGGACAGGTGGTTGGGAGACCCAGTACTTC.

CDR3 nucleotide sequence: TGTGCCAGCAGCCAGGCATCGGGGCCCGACGAGCAGTACTTC. It codes for CASSQASGPDEQYF. V and J are TRBV5-4 and TRBJ2-7; the D gene could be TRBD1 or TRBD2 (5 bases each). The germline gives CDR1 SGHNT, CDR2 YYREEE (reference sequence). Between the trimmed V and J ends, which lost 4 bases and 5 bases, there was a span of 16 bases. The CDR3 totals 14 residues.

A word on this clone: This sample includes further DNA sequences coding for the same CDR3. The CDR3 here is CASSLTSSTDTQYF. In DNA, the CDR3 is TGTGCCAGCAGCCTGACATCTAGCACAGATACGCAGTATTTT. This chain joins TRBV7-3 and TRBJ2-3, with D unclear. Deletions cut 5 bases from V and 0 bases from J, with 9 bases between. This CDR3 has 14 residues. From germline, CDR1 is SGHTA and CDR2 FQGTGA.

J is TRBJ2-1 and V is TRBV21-1; the D segment call TRBD2 is taken from the table without a DNA check. TRBV21-1 is reported as a pseudogene. This CDR3 has 14 amino acids. The CDR3 DNA follows: TGTGCCAGCGCACTAGCGGGAGGGACTAATGAGCAGTTCTTC. This translates into CASALAGGTNEQFF.

This clone was counted a single time. J is TRBJ2-3 and V is TRBV7-9; D not certain. The V gene lost 5 bases and the J gene lost 3 bases, with 18 bases spanning the gap. The length of the CDR3 is 16 residues. Germline assignment: CDR1 SEHNR and CDR2 FQNEAQ (reference sequence). The DNA for the CDR3 is TGTGCCAGCAGCCTAAGAAGAGCTATAGATACAGATACGCAGTATTTT. Protein product: CASSLRRAIDTDTQYF. The full variable domain, with the rest looked up from reference TRBV7-9 and TRBJ2-3, is DTGVSQNPRHKITKRGQNVTFRCDPISEHNRLYWYRQTLGQGPEFLTYFQNEAQLEKSRLLSDRFSAERPKGSFSTLEIQRTEQGDSAMYLCASSLRRAIDTDTQYFGPGTRLTVL.

The J gene is TRBJ2-5, the V gene TRBV9; TRBD1 matches at 10 bases. V was pared by 3 bases and J by 3 bases, with 2 bases of the junction left unmatched. The CDR3 sequence is 14 residues long. Germline V gene data show CDR1 as SGDLS and CDR2 as YYNGEE. The DNA of the CDR3 is TGTGCCAGCAGCGGAGGGACAGGGGAAGAGACCCAGTACTTC. It yields the protein CASSGGTGEETQYF.

The chain combines TRBV18 with TRBJ2-1, with no clear D. Deletions cut 6 bases from V and 7 bases from J, with 7 bases between. Germline CDR1 KGHSH, CDR2 LQKENI. This CDR3 comprises 11 residues. The chain's CDR3 is CASSLPNEQFF. CDR3 DNA: TGTGCCAGCTCCCTACCTAATGAGCAGTTCTTC.

This clone was counted a single time. CDR3 sequence: CATSSGVGGNTEAFF. CDR3 sequence (DNA): TGTGCCACCAGCAGTGGCGTAGGGGGGAACACTGAAGCTTTCTTT. The V and J genes are TRBV15 and TRBJ1-1; possible D gene TRBD1, 6 bases. The ends were cut back, 3 bases at V and 1 base at J, with 12 bases in the middle. Per the germline V gene, CDR1 is LNHNV and CDR2 is YYDKDF (reference sequence). The CDR3 length is 15 residues.

Details on this clone: Other DNA sequences within the sample encode an identical CDR3. The V gene is TRBV5-1, the J gene TRBJ2-5; no definite D call. V shed 1 base and J shed 5 bases, with 9 bases lying between them. The germline CDR1 and CDR2 sequences are SGHRS and YFSETQ. This CDR3 region has 13 residues. This CDR3 reads CASSLMGGETQYF. The CDR3 region has the DNA TGCGCCAGCAGCTTGATGGGTGGGGAGACCCAGTACTTC.

Here the CDR3 reads CASTTSRVQGSGNTIYF. The CDR3 bases are TGTGCCAGCACGACGAGTCGTGTTCAGGGGTCTGGAAACACCATATATTTT. The genes are TRBV7-9 and TRBJ1-3, with a tentative D call TRBD1 (6 bases). Trimming cost V 7 bases and J 1 base, with 20 bases left between them. CDR1 and CDR2 (germline): SEHNR, FQNEAQ (reference sequence). The CDR3 consists of 17 residues. The full variable domain, in which reference TRBV7-9 and TRBJ1-3 provide the parts outside the CDR3, is DTGVSQNPRHKITKRGQNVTFRCDPISEHNRLYWYRQTLGQGPEFLTYFQNEAQLEKSRLLSDRFSAERPKGSFSTLEIQRTEQGDSAMYLCASTTSRVQGSGNTIYFGEGSWLTVV.

This chain connects TRBV7-9 to TRBJ1-3; 9 nucleotides agree with TRBD1. Germline CDR1 reads SEHNR; CDR2 reads FQNEAQ (reference sequence). After removal of 5 bases from V and 2 bases from J, the junction contained 10 bases not matched to a gene. The CDR3 extends over 17 amino acids. CDR3 amino acids: CASSRNGQGTAGNTIYF. The CDR3 nucleotides read TGTGCCAGCAGCCGGAACGGACAGGGGACTGCTGGAAACACCATATATTTT.

The chain combines TRBV28 with TRBJ2-3; TRBD2 matches at 9 bases. CDR3 size: 13 residues. Germline V gene data show CDR1 as MDHEN and CDR2 as SYDVKM. V dropped 7 bases and J dropped 1; count of bases not matched to a gene: 0. CDR3 residues: CASKRGGTDTQYF. The CDR3 DNA reads TGTGCCAGCAAGCGGGGGGGCACAGATACGCAGTATTTT.

V is TRBV5-4 and J is TRBJ2-2, with D unclear. CDR3 size: 16 residues. Per the germline V gene, CDR1 is SGHNT and CDR2 is YYREEE (reference sequence). V lost 0 bases, J lost 0 bases, and 9 bases lay in between. The CDR3: CASSLAPTTNTGELFF. CDR3 DNA: TGTGCCAGCAGCTTGGCCCCCACAACGAACACCGGGGAGCTGTTTTTT.

The chain carries TRBV5-5 and TRBJ1-2; D uncertain. The germline V gene encodes CDR1 SGHKS and CDR2 YYEKEE (reference sequence). V lost 1 base and J lost 4, with 17 bases in between. CDR3 length: 16 residues. The CDR3 region is CASSLFGLRTTYGYTF. CDR3 bases: TGTGCCAGCAGCTTGTTCGGTCTCCGGACTACCTATGGCTACACCTTC.

As for this clone: Distinct nucleotide sequences in the sample also encode this CDR3. This chain joins TRBV27 and TRBJ1-4; the D gene is possibly TRBD1 (5 bases). V lost 1 base, J lost 0 bases, and 6 bases lay in between. Germline CDR1 reads MNHEY; CDR2 reads SMNVEV (reference sequence). The CDR3 contains 15 residues. DNA of the CDR3: TGTGCCAGCAGTTTATTGGGGGCAACTAATGAAAAACTGTTTTTT. Its protein is CASSLLGATNEKLFF.

The count of this clone is one. The chain links TRBV28 to TRBJ2-1; D may be TRBD2 (5 bases). This CDR3 has 13 amino acids. CDR1 and CDR2 (germline): MDHEN, SYDVKM. Deletions cut 3 bases from V and 9 bases from J, with 12 bases between. This CDR3 reads CASSLKPGSEQFF. The CDR3 DNA follows: TGTGCCAGCAGTTTGAAACCGGGAAGTGAGCAGTTCTTC.

V gene TRBV10-3 combines with J gene TRBJ1-1; weak D call: TRBD1 (5 bases). Between the trimmed V and J ends, which lost 0 bases and 4 bases, there was a span of 12 bases. This CDR3 is built from 15 residues. The V gene's germline CDR1 is ENHRY and CDR2 SYGVKD. The DNA of the CDR3 is TGTGCCATCAGTGAGTCTAAGGGGAAGGCCACTGAAGCTTTCTTT. Translation: CAISESKGKATEAFF.

A few counts support this clone. The V and J genes are TRBV10-3 and TRBJ1-5; D is uncertain. Deletions cut 5 bases from V and 1 base from J, with 12 bases between. Germline loops: CDR1 ENHRY, CDR2 SYGVKD. CDR3 length equals 15 residues. The CDR3 is CAISSQTGSNQPQHF. The CDR3 DNA follows: TGTGCCATCAGTTCCCAAACGGGGAGCAATCAGCCCCAGCATTTT.

The V and J genes are TRBV30 and TRBJ1-5; D remains ambiguous. Germline CDR1 and CDR2: GTSNPN and SVGIG (reference sequence). Trimming took 5 bases from V and 4 from J, leaving 9 bases between them. The CDR3 runs to 12 residues. The CDR3 sequence is CAWGSKNQPQHF. The CDR3 DNA is TGTGCCTGGGGGTCCAAGAATCAGCCCCAGCATTTT.

This chain connects TRBV7-9 to TRBJ2-7, with TRBD1 as a possible D gene (5 bases). The V end lost 3 bases, the J end lost 3 bases, and 9 bases lay between the germline ends. CDR1 and CDR2 (germline): SEHNR, FQNEAQ (reference sequence). The CDR3 is 13 amino acids. The CDR3 spells CASSFGHNYEQYF. The CDR3 DNA reads TGTGCCAGCAGCTTCGGACACAACTACGAGCAGTACTTC.

The chain employs TRBV5-1 and TRBJ2-3, with a possible D match to TRBD2 (7 bases). There are 16 residues in the CDR3. The germline gives CDR1 SGHRS, CDR2 YFSETQ. The V end was cut by 0 bases, the J end by 3 bases, with 14 bases between. For the CDR3, the DNA is TGCGCCAGCAGCTTGGCCCGGGGGGCAAGAACAGATACGCAGTATTTT. It codes for CASSLARGARTDTQYF.

This chain uses TRBV5-1 with TRBJ2-1, with D uncertain. The CDR3 covers 15 residues. V shed 0 bases and J shed 6 bases, with 13 bases lying between them. The germline gives CDR1 SGHRS, CDR2 YFSETQ. The CDR3 coding sequence is TGCGCCAGCAGCTTGGCCTTGGCGAACCTCAATGAGCAGTTCTTC. Its protein is CASSLALANLNEQFF.

V and J are TRBV11-2 and TRBJ1-1; no definite D call. Germline V gene data show CDR1 as SGHAT and CDR2 as FQNNGV. V lost 3 bases and J 6 bases, leaving 8 bases between the germline ends. There are 12 residues in the CDR3. CDR3 in amino acids: CASSFPQSEAFF. The CDR3 nucleotides read TGTGCCAGCAGCTTTCCCCAGTCTGAAGCTTTCTTT.

The chain has TRBV5-1 and TRBJ1-2; 7 nucleotides agree with TRBD1. V lost 1 base and J lost 4; bases outside the gene matches: 4. Germline CDR1 and CDR2: SGHRS and YFSETQ. There are 14 residues in the CDR3. CDR3 sequence (DNA): TGCGCCAGCAGCTTGCAGGGGGACGTCTATGGCTACACCTTC. Protein sequence: CASSLQGDVYGYTF.

For this clone: A junction boundary mismatches the germline segment, possibly from a read error. Other DNA sequences of this sample code for an identical CDR3. This chain joins TRBV5-1 and TRBJ2-7; 13 nucleotides agree with TRBD2. The germline gives CDR1 SGHRS, CDR2 YFSETQ. The length of the CDR3 is 15 residues. CDR3 protein: CASSWGLAGPYEQYF. In DNA form, the CDR3 reads TGCGCCAGCAGCTGGGGACTAGCGGGACCTTACGAACAGTACTTC. The variable domain in full, with the rest retrieved from reference TRBV5-1 and TRBJ2-7, is KAGVTQTPRYLIKTRGQQVTLSCSPISGHRSVSWYQQTPGQGLQFLFEYFSETQRNKGNFPGRFSGRQFSNSRSEMNVSTLELGDSALYLCASSWGLAGPYEQYFGPGTRLTVT.

CDR3 sequence: CASSLQGAAEAFF. For the CDR3, the DNA is TGTGCCAGCAGCTTACAGGGGGCGGCTGAAGCTTTCTTT. The rearrangement links TRBV7-3 to TRBJ1-1, with 8 bases lining up with TRBD1. With V trimmed by 2 bases and J by 6 bases, 2 bases remained unmatched. Germline CDR1 reads SGHTA; CDR2 reads FQGTGA. The CDR3 has 13 residues.

The chain links TRBV6-5 to TRBJ1-6; TRBD1 agrees at 7 bases. The J segment lost 10 bases and the V segment lost 10 bases, leaving 13 bases of the junction unmatched. The germline gives CDR1 MNHEY, CDR2 SVGAGI. This CDR3 is built from 14 residues. The CDR3, as DNA: TGTGCCACCTCCCTAGGGGGCGGTGGGTCACCCCTCCACTTT. It yields the protein CATSLGGGGSPLHF.

The gene calls are TRBV7-9 and TRBJ1-1; a possible D gene is TRBD1 (6 bases). CDR1 is SEHNR and CDR2 is FQNEAQ in the germline V gene (reference sequence). This CDR3 contains 16 residues. V lost 2 bases and J lost 0, with 13 bases in between. Here the CDR3 DNA reads TGTGCCAGCAGCTTACGTTCGCAGGGGATGAACACTGAAGCTTTCTTT. This sequence encodes CASSLRSQGMNTEAFF.

The V and J genes are TRBV19 and TRBJ2-3; tentative D call: TRBD2 (5 bases). V was cut by 3 bases and J by 7 bases, with 8 bases left in between. Germline lookup yields CDR1 LNHDA and CDR2 SQIVND (reference sequence). There are 12 residues in the CDR3. The CDR3 DNA is TGTGCCAGTAGTATCCCCGGGAATACGCAGTATTTT. Its translation is CASSIPGNTQYF.

The chain links TRBV6-1 to TRBJ2-5; no firm D call. Trimming cost V 6 bases and J 5 bases, with 10 bases left between them. The germline gives CDR1 MNHNS, CDR2 SASEGT. This CDR3 is built from 12 residues. In DNA form, the CDR3 reads TGTGCCAGCAGCCGAACCGGGGAGACCCAGTACTTC. Encoded protein: CASSRTGETQYF.

The chain employs TRBV5-4 and TRBJ2-2; D perhaps matches TRBD1 (6 bases). The germline gives CDR1 SGHNT, CDR2 YYREEE (reference sequence). The ends were cut back, 3 bases at V and 6 bases at J, with 24 bases in the middle. CDR3 length equals 18 residues. The DNA of the CDR3 is TGTGCCAGCAGCTGGGGGCCTCAGACGGACCAGAGGGCCGGGGAGCTGTTTTTT. As protein: CASSWGPQTDQRAGELFF.